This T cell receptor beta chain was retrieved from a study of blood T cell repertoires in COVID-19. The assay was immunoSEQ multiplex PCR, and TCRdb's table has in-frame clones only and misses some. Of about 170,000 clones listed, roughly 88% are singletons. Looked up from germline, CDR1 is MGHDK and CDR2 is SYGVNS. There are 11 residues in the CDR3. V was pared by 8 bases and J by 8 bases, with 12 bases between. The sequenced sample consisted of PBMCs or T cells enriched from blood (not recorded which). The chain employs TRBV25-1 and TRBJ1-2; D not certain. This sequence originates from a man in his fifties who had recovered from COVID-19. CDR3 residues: CASFYKHGYTF. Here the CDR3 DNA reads TGTGCCAGCTTTTACAAACACGGCTACACCTTC.